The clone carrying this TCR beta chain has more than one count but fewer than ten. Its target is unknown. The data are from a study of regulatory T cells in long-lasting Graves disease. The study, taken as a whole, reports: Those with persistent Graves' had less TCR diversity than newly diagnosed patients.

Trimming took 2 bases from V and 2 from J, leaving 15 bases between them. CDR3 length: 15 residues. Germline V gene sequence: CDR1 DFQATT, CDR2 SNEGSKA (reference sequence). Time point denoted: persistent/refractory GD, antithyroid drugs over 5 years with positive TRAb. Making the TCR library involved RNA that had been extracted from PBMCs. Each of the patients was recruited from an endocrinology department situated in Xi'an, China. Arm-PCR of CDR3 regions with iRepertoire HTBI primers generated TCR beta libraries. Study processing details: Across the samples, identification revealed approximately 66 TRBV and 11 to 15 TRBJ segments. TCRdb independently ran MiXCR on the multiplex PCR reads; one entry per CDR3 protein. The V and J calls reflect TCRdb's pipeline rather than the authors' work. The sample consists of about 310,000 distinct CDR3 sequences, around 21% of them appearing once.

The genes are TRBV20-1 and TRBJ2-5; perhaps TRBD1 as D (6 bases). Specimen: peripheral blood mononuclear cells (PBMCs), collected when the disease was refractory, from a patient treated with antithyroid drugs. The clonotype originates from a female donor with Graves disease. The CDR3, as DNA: TGCAGTGCTAGACCAGGGGCGAGGGGTCAAGAGACCCAGTACTTC. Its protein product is CSARPGARGQETQYF.